The 24 T cell receptor beta chains listed next were all sequenced from one sample in a study of OX40 agonist ivuxolimab in advanced cancers. Assay: immunoSEQ multiplex PCR; the TCRdb copy retains only in-frame clones and omits some. The sample has over 70,000 clones, about 88% seen once. Specimen: CD4+ or CD8+ T cells sorted from blood, collected in a trial of the OX40 agonist ivuxolimab. The receptors were gathered from an adult with an advanced solid tumor such as melanoma, head and neck, liver or kidney cancer.

The chain employs TRBV13 and TRBJ1-6; D remains unclear. CDR3 length equals 18 residues. Germline V lookup: CDR1 PRHDT, CDR2 FYEKMQ (reference sequence). Trimming removed 3 bases from V and 0 bases from J, with 15 bases in between. In DNA, the CDR3 is TGTGCCAGCAGCTTGCAGAGACCTGAGAGCTCCTATAATTCACCCCTCCACTTT. Translation: CASSLQRPESSYNSPLHF.

The CDR3 reads CASSLGTEYSPLHF. The CDR3 DNA is TGTGCCAGCAGCCTGGGGACAGAGTATTCACCCCTCCACTTT. The chain uses TRBV5-6 and TRBJ1-6, with 7 bases matching TRBD1. The germline gives CDR1 SGHDT, CDR2 YYEEEE. The CDR3 has 14 residues. Germline trimming cut 4 bases from V and 8 bases from J; bases unmatched to any gene: 6.

This sequence joins TRBV18 and TRBJ2-3; D is uncertain. V was cut by 3 bases and J by 4 bases, with 8 bases left in between. This CDR3 has 13 amino acids. CDR1 is KGHSH and CDR2 is LQKENI in the germline V gene. The CDR3 DNA follows: TGTGCCAGCTCACCGGGTTCGCCAGATACGCAGTATTTT. This gives the protein CASSPGSPDTQYF. The complete variable domain, with remaining parts taken from reference TRBV18 and TRBJ2-3, reads NAGVMQNPRHLVRRRGQEARLRCSPMKGHSHVYWYRQLPEEGLKFMVYLQKENIIDESGMPKERFSAEFPKEGPSILRIQQVVRGDSAAYFCASSPGSPDTQYFGPGTRLTVL.

The chain links TRBV14 to TRBJ1-2; TRBD1 might be the D (6 bases). The CDR3 runs 16 residues. CDR1 and CDR2 from the germline V gene are SGHDN and FVKESK. The V and J ends lost 0 bases and 4 bases respectively, with 15 bases between them. Here the CDR3 reads CASSQEMGAIAYGYTF. The CDR3 bases are TGTGCCAGCAGCCAAGAAATGGGGGCGATAGCCTATGGCTACACCTTC. Full variable domain (remainder filled in from reference TRBV14 and TRBJ1-2): EAGVTQFPSHSVIEKGQTVTLRCDPISGHDNLYWYRRVMGKEIKFLLHFVKESKQDESGMPNNRFLAERTGGTYSTLKVQPAELEDSGVYFCASSQEMGAIAYGYTFGSGTRLTVV.

The rearrangement uses TRBV5-1 and TRBJ2-7; TRBD1 is a possible D gene (5 bases). CDR1 and CDR2 from the germline V gene are SGHRS and YFSETQ. The CDR3 extends over 14 amino acids. Trimming took 0 bases from V and 1 from J, leaving 8 bases between them. The CDR3 region is CASSLERQSYEQYF. The CDR3 DNA follows: TGCGCCAGCAGCTTGGAGCGACAGTCCTACGAGCAGTACTTC.

The chain has TRBV19 and TRBJ2-1, with 9 bases lining up with TRBD2. The V gene's germline CDR1 is LNHDA and CDR2 SQIVND (reference sequence). The CDR3 runs to 18 residues. Unmatched junction bases numbered 18, after V lost 5 bases and J lost 7 bases. The CDR3 spells CASSSTRRGSGGTNEQFF. CDR3 nucleotides: TGTGCCAGTAGTTCAACCCGTCGTGGAAGCGGGGGGACGAATGAGCAGTTCTTC.

V and J are TRBV20-1 and TRBJ2-5; possible D gene TRBD1, 6 bases. V lost 3 bases and J 8 bases, leaving 10 bases between the germline ends. CDR1 and CDR2 (germline): DFQATT, SNEGSKA (reference sequence). This CDR3 is built from 11 residues. The CDR3 DNA sequence: TGCAGTGCTAGCCTAGGGGGTACCCAGTACTTC. Translation: CSASLGGTQYF.

The rearrangement links TRBV13 to TRBJ1-1, with D uncertain. Germline assignment: CDR1 PRHDT and CDR2 FYEKMQ (reference sequence). V was shortened by 0 bases and J by 11 bases, with 16 bases between the two germline ends. The CDR3 totals 14 residues. CDR3 in DNA: TGTGCCAGCAGCTTAGGCAGGCAGAGCCTAGGGGCTTTCTTT. It specifies CASSLGRQSLGAFF. The variable domain in full, completed from reference TRBV13 and TRBJ1-1, reads AAGVIQSPRHLIKEKRETATLKCYPIPRHDTVYWYQQGPGQDPQFLISFYEKMQSDKGSIPDRFSAQQFSDYHSELNMSSLELGDSALYFCASSLGRQSLGAFFGQGTRLTVV.

The rearrangement uses TRBV11-2 and TRBJ2-2, with D perhaps TRBD1 (6 bases). The germline CDR1 and CDR2 sequences are SGHAT and FQNNGV. The V and J ends lost 5 bases and 3 bases respectively, with 13 bases between them. The CDR3 totals 15 residues. For the CDR3, the DNA is TGTGCCAGCAGCCCCACAGGGATGGACACCGGGGAGCTGTTTTTT. Translated: CASSPTGMDTGELFF.

The chain carries TRBV27 and TRBJ1-2; tentatively, D is TRBD1 (5 bases). The V gene's germline CDR1 is MNHEY and CDR2 SMNVEV (reference sequence). Trimming pared 0 bases from V and 8 bases from J, leaving 10 bases between. The CDR3 extends over 13 amino acids. The CDR3 DNA sequence: TGTGCCAGCAGTTTATCACAGGCAAGGGGCTACACCTTC. Translated, it gives CASSLSQARGYTF.

This chain links TRBV5-4 with TRBJ1-2; 7 positions agree with TRBD1. The J segment lost 4 bases and the V segment lost 0 bases, leaving 12 bases of the junction unmatched. CDR1 SGHNT and CDR2 YYREEE come from the germline V gene (reference sequence). CDR3 size: 17 residues. CDR3 sequence reads: CASSLGQGNLRGYGYTF. The DNA for the CDR3 is TGTGCCAGCAGCTTGGGACAGGGAAATTTGAGGGGCTATGGCTACACCTTC. Together with reference TRBV5-4 and TRBJ1-2, the CDR3 gives the full variable domain: ETGVTQSPTHLIKTRGQQVTLRCSSQSGHNTVSWYQQALGQGPQFIFQYYREEENGRGNFPPRFSGLQFPNYSSELNVNALELDDSALYLCASSLGQGNLRGYGYTFGSGTRLTVV.

This clone has just a few counts. The chain has TRBV6-1 and TRBJ1-2; no reliable D call. Germline values: CDR1 MNHNS, CDR2 SASEGT. The CDR3 is 13 amino acids. Deletions cut 6 bases from V and 8 bases from J, with 16 bases between. The DNA of the CDR3 is TGTGCCAGCAGCCCAAGGGTGGGAGACGGCTACACCTTC. It is translated as CASSPRVGDGYTF.

Only a few counts were recorded for this clone. The rearrangement links TRBV5-6 to TRBJ2-1; 7 bases line up with TRBD2. This CDR3 has 16 residues. The germline CDR1 and CDR2 sequences are SGHDT and YYEEEE. V trimming: 0 bases; J trimming: 4 bases; junction bases outside the gene matches: 7. CDR3 residues: CASSLERGGDYNEQFF. Here the CDR3 DNA reads TGTGCCAGCAGCTTGGAGCGTGGGGGGGATTACAATGAGCAGTTCTTC. Together with reference TRBV5-6 and TRBJ2-1, the CDR3 gives the full variable domain: DAGVTQSPTHLIKTRGQQVTLRCSPKSGHDTVSWYQQALGQGPQFIFQYYEEEERQRGNFPDRFSGHQFPNYSSELNVNALLLGDSALYLCASSLERGGDYNEQFFGPGTRLTVL.

The chain couples TRBV7-3 to TRBJ2-7; 9 positions match TRBD1. V gave up 5 bases and J gave up 7 bases; unmatched junction bases: 9. The CDR3 is 14 amino acids. Germline assignment: CDR1 SGHTA and CDR2 FQGTGA. CDR3 amino acids: CASSPTGGAREQYF. The CDR3 nucleotides read TGTGCCAGCAGCCCGACAGGGGGGGCACGGGAGCAGTACTTC.

V and J are TRBV7-6 and TRBJ2-3, with 15 nucleotides matching TRBD2. V was pared by 0 bases and J by 1 base, with 5 bases of the junction left unmatched. Germline V gene lookup returns CDR1 SGHVS and CDR2 FNYEAQ. The CDR3 sequence is 19 residues long. CDR3 nucleotides: TGTGCCAGCAGCTTAGCGAGGGGACTAGCGGGGGGCCGCACAGATACGCAGTATTTT. Translation: CASSLARGLAGGRTDTQYF. Combining the CDR3 with reference TRBV7-6 and TRBJ2-3 gives the whole variable domain GAGVSQSPRYKVTKRGQDVALRCDPISGHVSLYWYRQALGQGPEFLTYFNYEAQQDKSGLPNDRFSAERPEGSISTLTIQRTEQRDSAMYRCASSLARGLAGGRTDTQYFGPGTRLTVL.

This clone was seen once. The chain is built from TRBV4-3 and TRBJ1-6; possibly TRBD1 for D (5 bases). The V end lost 4 bases, the J end lost 6 bases, and 19 bases lay between the germline ends. CDR1 LGHNA and CDR2 YSLEER come from the germline V gene. The CDR3 runs to 17 residues. The CDR3 nucleotides are TGCGCCAGCAGCCGAGTAGTTGGGACGGATGCTAATTCACCCCTCCACTTT. Its protein product is CASSRVVGTDANSPLHF.

The gene calls are TRBV29-1 and TRBJ1-1; D possibly corresponds to TRBD1 (6 bases). The germline V gene has CDR1 SQVTM and CDR2 ANQGSEA. V lost 5 bases and J lost 0, with 13 bases in between. The CDR3 consists of 14 residues. The CDR3 protein is CSVFGGLVNTEAFF. CDR3 coding DNA: TGCAGCGTTTTCGGGGGGCTCGTGAACACTGAAGCTTTCTTT. Full variable domain (missing parts from reference TRBV29-1 and TRBJ1-1): SAVISQKPSRDICQRGTSLTIQCQVDSQVTMMFWYRQQPGQSLTLIATANQGSEATYESGFVIDKFPISRPNLTFSTLTVSNMSPEDSSIYLCSVFGGLVNTEAFFGQGTRLTVV.

V usage is TRBV30 and J usage is TRBJ1-4; unclear D gene. Between the trimmed V and J ends, which lost 5 bases and 5 bases, there was a span of 15 bases. The CDR3 consists of 14 residues. Germline assignment: CDR1 GTSNPN and CDR2 SVGIG (reference sequence). CDR3 coding DNA: TGTGCCTGGGGCCGCGGCGGACTAAATGAAAAACTGTTTTTT. Translating gives CAWGRGGLNEKLFF. Full variable domain (remainder filled in from reference TRBV30 and TRBJ1-4): SQTIHQWPATLVQPVGSPLSLECTVEGTSNPNLYWYRQAAGRGLQLLFYSVGIGQISSEVPQNLSASRPQDRQFILSSKKLLLSDSGFYLCAWGRGGLNEKLFFGSGTQLSVL.

The chain links TRBV5-8 to TRBJ2-7, with D hard to call. Germline V lookup: CDR1 SGHTS, CDR2 YDEGEE. This CDR3 has 12 amino acids. V was cut by 0 bases and J by 12 bases, with 13 bases left in between. CDR3 nucleotide sequence: TGTGCCAGCAGCTTGGCAGTGGGATCGGGGTACTTC. The encoded protein is CASSLAVGSGYF.

The chain couples TRBV7-2 to TRBJ1-3; 7 bases are shared with TRBD1. Trimming cost V 5 bases and J 4 bases; bases outside gene matches: 8. The CDR3 sequence is 15 residues long. Germline V CDR1 and CDR2: SGHTA, FQGNSA. The CDR3 region is CASSPTGDAGNTIYF. The CDR3 nucleotides read TGTGCCAGCAGCCCCACAGGGGATGCAGGAAACACCATATATTTT.

This rearrangement joins TRBV9 to TRBJ2-3, with TRBD1 as a possible D gene (5 bases). The CDR3 has 15 amino acids. The ends were cut back, 4 bases at V and 3 bases at J, with 15 bases in the middle. In germline, CDR1 is SGDLS, CDR2 YYNGEE. CDR3 nucleotides: TGTGCCAGCAGCTTTCAGGGTAGGATAACAGATACGCAGTATTTT. This codes for CASSFQGRITDTQYF.

The chain is built from TRBV27 and TRBJ2-7; TRBD1 or TRBD2 may be the D gene (5 bases each). Trimming cost V 4 bases and J 3 bases, with 10 bases left between them. Germline values: CDR1 MNHEY, CDR2 SMNVEV (reference sequence). This CDR3 has 13 residues. CDR3 sequence: CASSWGRSYEQYF. The CDR3 coding sequence is TGTGCCAGCAGTTGGGGACGGAGCTACGAGCAGTACTTC.

The V call is TRBV7-2, the J call TRBJ2-5; TRBD2 agrees at 11 bases. Trimming removed 1 base from V and 4 bases from J; junction bases left unmatched: 11. The CDR3 extends over 18 amino acids. The germline CDR1 and CDR2 sequences are SGHTA and FQGNSA. For the CDR3, the DNA is TGTGCCAGCAGCTTAGGATGGGGTAGCGGGGGGGCCGGAGAGACCCAGTACTTC. Protein product: CASSLGWGSGGAGETQYF.

The J gene is TRBJ1-6, the V gene TRBV7-2, with D unclear. V lost 1 base and J 10 bases, leaving 8 bases between the germline ends. CDR1 is SGHTA and CDR2 is FQGNSA in the germline V gene. CDR3 size: 13 residues. The CDR3, as DNA: TGTGCCAGCAGCTTAGAGGTGGGGTCACCCCTCCACTTT. This sequence encodes CASSLEVGSPLHF.